The entry below gives a single TCR beta chain sequence along with its context. Original analysis: Nucleated cell counts were estimated from reference gene primer amplification. Some clones are missing from TCRdb's copy, which holds only in-frame ones; the method was immunoSEQ multiplex PCR. Clonal size and the V and J genes are those of that table, whereas D and trimming came from the DNA. The sample yields roughly 160,000 clones, around 90% seen once. Germline V gene sequence: CDR1 SGHRS, CDR2 YFSETQ. The length of the CDR3 is 16 residues. V lost 6 bases and J lost 1; bases outside the gene matches: 12. This sample is part of a study of blood T cell repertoires in COVID-19. About the research overall: Some COVID-19 samples were acute and others convalescent; all came from the United States, Italy and Spain.

The sequenced sample was peripheral blood. This rearrangement joins TRBV5-1 to TRBJ2-5; 7 bases are shared with TRBD2. The TCR sequence derives from a man aged 18 to 29 with acute or convalescent COVID-19. The CDR3 sequence is CASTGLTGGGQETQYF. CDR3 DNA: TGCGCCAGCACGGGCTTAACGGGGGGAGGCCAAGAGACCCAGTACTTC.